This T cell receptor beta chain was obtained from a study of shared clonotypes between healthy human individuals. Assay: immunoSEQ multiplex PCR; the TCRdb copy retains only in-frame clones and omits some. The repertoire includes over a million clones, over 95% of them detected once, and roughly 1.2% sits in the top ten. Worth noting for this clone: The sample has other DNA sequences that encode this CDR3 too.

From germline, CDR1 is SNHLY and CDR2 FYNNEI. The CDR3 consists of 11 residues. The V end was cut by 0 bases, the J end by 8 bases, with 1 base between. This receptor was identified in a man aged 25-45 years in good health. The material sequenced was naive CD4+ T cells sorted from blood. The subset here: CD45RA+ positively selected. The gene calls are TRBV2 and TRBJ2-2; D ambiguous. The CDR3 protein is CASSEAGELFF. For the CDR3, the DNA is TGTGCCAGCAGTGAAGCGGGGGAGCTGTTTTTT.